Described below is a single T cell receptor (beta chain) sequence and its context. Antigen unknown. Sequencing used immunoSEQ multiplex PCR; TCRdb keeps in-frame clones, though not all of them. The data hold 100,000 to 150,000 clones, with around 89% observed a single time. This sample was taken from a study of T cell responses to AZD1222 COVID-19 vaccine. General study points: As reported, nearly half of all spike-specific TCRs target variant regions that are unmutated. Donors were largely white British and mainly female; clonal diversity was possibly underestimated.

Germline loops: CDR1 SGDLS, CDR2 YYNGEE. The junction had 5 bases not matched to a gene; V was cut back by 0 bases and J by 3 bases. This CDR3 has 15 amino acids. The chain couples TRBV9 to TRBJ2-7, with TRBD1 identical over 8 bases. The sample here was peripheral blood, taken 28 days after the second AZD1222 dose. The sequence derives from an adult who received the AZD1222 COVID-19 vaccine. The DNA for the CDR3 is TGTGCCAGCAGCGTAGAACAGGGGGGCCTCTACGAGCAGTACTTC. Translation: CASSVEQGGLYEQYF.